What follows are 24 T cell receptor beta chains derived from one specimen sequenced in a study of CD8 T cells in Susac syndrome. When the RNA was reverse transcribed, random hexamers were used with an input of roughly 0.45 to 1 ug. TCRdb fed the immunoSEQ multiplex PCR reads into MiXCR, producing one record per CDR3 protein. This table holds hundreds of thousands of distinct CDR3 sequences, 70% to 90% found once. The sample taken for sequencing was CD8+ T cells from PBMCs. These receptors all come from a human donor with multiple sclerosis.

Only one count was recorded for this clonotype. The chain recombines TRBV5-1 with TRBJ1-1; 8 positions match TRBD1. The CDR3 length is 12 residues. The germline CDR1 and CDR2 sequences are SGHRS and YFSETQ. V lost 7 bases to trimming and J lost 4 bases; unmatched junction nucleotides: 3. The CDR3 is CASRDRSTEAFF. The CDR3 DNA reads TGCGCCAGCCGGGACAGGTCCACTGAAGCTTTCTTT.

The V and J genes are TRBV27 and TRBJ2-1, with D unclear. Per germline, CDR1 MNHEY and CDR2 SMNVEV (reference sequence). The CDR3 loop spans 14 amino acids. The germline V and J ends were trimmed by 5 bases and 0 bases, with 8 bases remaining between them. CDR3 sequence: CASSAEGSYNEQFF. The CDR3 DNA is TGTGCCAGCAGTGCCGAAGGCTCCTACAATGAGCAGTTCTTC.

The chain recombines TRBV30 with TRBJ1-1, with TRBD1 matching over 7 bases. The CDR3 is 15 residues long. Trimming cost V 0 bases and J 4 bases; bases outside gene matches: 8. The germline V gene encodes CDR1 GTSNPN and CDR2 SVGIG (reference sequence). The DNA for the CDR3 is TGTGCCTGGAGTGTAAGACAGGGTCACGGCACTGAAGCTTTCTTT. Translation: CAWSVRQGHGTEAFF.

J is TRBJ2-7 and V is TRBV28; D remains unclear. The CDR3 is 14 residues long. The V end lost 4 bases, the J end lost 3 bases, and 13 bases lay between the germline ends. Germline V gene lookup returns CDR1 MDHEN and CDR2 SYDVKM. The CDR3: CASSSNSEFYEQYF. Here the CDR3 DNA reads TGTGCCAGCAGTTCAAACTCCGAATTCTACGAGCAGTACTTC.

This clonotype was seen a single time. The rearrangement links TRBV27 to TRBJ2-3, with a possible D match to TRBD1 (6 bases). The CDR3 runs 15 residues. The germline V and J ends were trimmed by 6 bases and 3 bases, with 16 bases remaining between them. The germline V gene has CDR1 MNHEY and CDR2 SMNVEV (reference sequence). CDR3 sequence reads: CASSRSGQWTDTQYF. CDR3 in DNA: TGTGCCAGCAGCCGCAGTGGACAGTGGACAGATACGCAGTATTTT.

The chain joins TRBV7-6 to TRBJ2-3; D is unclear. Germline V gene sequence: CDR1 SGHVS, CDR2 FNYEAQ. The CDR3 is 14 residues long. V was cut by 5 bases and J by 3 bases, with 12 bases left in between. This CDR3 reads CASSPLGETDTQYF. The CDR3 nucleotides read TGTGCCAGCAGCCCCCTCGGCGAGACAGATACGCAGTATTTT.

The genes are TRBV28 and TRBJ2-7; 8 bases are a match to TRBD2. The CDR3 has 16 amino acids. CDR1 and CDR2 (germline): MDHEN, SYDVKM. V shed 3 bases, J shed 2 bases, and the junction held 9 bases outside the gene matches. CDR3 protein: CASSFPASGFTYEQYF. The CDR3 bases are TGTGCCAGCAGTTTTCCGGCTAGCGGGTTTACCTACGAGCAGTACTTC.

The chain couples TRBV28 to TRBJ2-1, with D hard to call. Germline-derived CDR1 and CDR2 are MDHEN and SYDVKM. The CDR3 is 17 residues long. Trimming cost V 3 bases and J 4 bases, with 19 bases left between them. DNA of the CDR3: TGTGCCAGCAGTTTTCCCCTCAGGTTTGAAGGTTACAATGAGCAGTTCTTC. Translation gives CASSFPLRFEGYNEQFF.

The chain uses TRBV7-9 and TRBJ2-6, with a possible D match to TRBD1 (5 bases). The length of the CDR3 is 15 residues. Trimming stripped 5 bases from V and 2 bases from J, with 10 bases between. Germline CDR1 is SEHNR and CDR2 is FQNEAQ (reference sequence). CDR3 loop: CASSMKGTGANVLTF. The CDR3 DNA reads TGTGCCAGCAGCATGAAGGGGACTGGGGCCAACGTCCTGACTTTC.

The rearrangement links TRBV3-1 to TRBJ2-3, with 7 bases lining up with TRBD2. V trimming: 0 bases; J trimming: 2 bases; junction bases outside the gene matches: 14. The germline gives CDR1 LGHDT, CDR2 YNNKEL (reference sequence). The CDR3 has 19 residues. The CDR3 loop is CASSQDADGGYHSTDTQYF. In DNA form, the CDR3 reads TGTGCCAGCAGCCAAGATGCCGACGGGGGGTATCACTCCACAGATACGCAGTATTTT.

The chain links TRBV7-9 to TRBJ2-7; no definite D call. The CDR3 length is 13 residues. Germline CDR1 and CDR2: SEHNR and FQNEAQ (reference sequence). V was shortened by 3 bases and J by 2 bases, with 8 bases between the two germline ends. The CDR3 spells CASSLSKPYEQYF. The CDR3 DNA reads as TGTGCCAGCAGCTTGTCCAAGCCCTACGAGCAGTACTTC.

The V gene is TRBV9, the J gene TRBJ2-7, with unresolved D. Trimming removed 0 bases from V and 4 bases from J, with 8 bases in between. Germline values: CDR1 SGDLS, CDR2 YYNGEE. The CDR3 has 13 amino acids. For the CDR3, the DNA is TGTGCCAGCAGCGTAGATGACAATTACGAGCAGTACTTC. Translated, it gives CASSVDDNYEQYF.

This chain connects TRBV29-1 to TRBJ2-1, with TRBD2 matching 7 bases. V lost 5 bases and J lost 4; bases outside the gene matches: 2. This CDR3 region has 12 residues. From germline, CDR1 is SQVTM and CDR2 ANQGSEA. This chain's CDR3 is CSVPGRYNEQFF. The CDR3 region has the DNA TGCAGCGTTCCCGGGAGGTACAATGAGCAGTTCTTC.

The chain carries TRBV27 and TRBJ2-1; 11 positions match TRBD1. The CDR3 is 15 residues long. The ends lost 5 bases at V and 9 bases at J; junction bases unmatched: 9. CDR1 and CDR2 from the germline V gene are MNHEY and SMNVEV (reference sequence). CDR3 sequence reads: CASSLGQGAKGEQFF. As DNA, the CDR3 is TGTGCCAGCAGTCTCGGACAGGGGGCAAAGGGTGAGCAGTTCTTC.

The V call is TRBV27, the J call TRBJ1-2; D gene ambiguous. The CDR3 has 12 residues. Between the trimmed V and J ends, which lost 7 bases and 6 bases, there was a span of 12 bases. The germline CDR1 and CDR2 sequences are MNHEY and SMNVEV (reference sequence). The CDR3 DNA is TGTGCCAGCAAGACCTCAATGGATGGCTACACCTTC. Translation: CASKTSMDGYTF.

V is TRBV10-3 and J is TRBJ2-1, with 11 bases identical to TRBD1. CDR3 length: 13 residues. CDR1 and CDR2 (germline): ENHRY, SYGVKD. After removal of 9 bases from V and 9 bases from J, the junction contained 7 bases not matched to a gene. CDR3 protein: CAMGQGDSVEQFF. The CDR3 region has the DNA TGTGCCATGGGACAGGGGGATAGTGTTGAGCAGTTCTTC.

This clonotype turned up a few times. For the CDR3, the DNA is TGTGCCTTAGGACCGGAGTACTTC. Encoded protein: CALGPEYF. The chain employs TRBV2 and TRBJ2-7; D not resolved. The CDR3 has 8 amino acids. Between the trimmed V and J ends, which lost 11 bases and 11 bases, there was a span of 10 bases. Germline assignment: CDR1 SNHLY and CDR2 FYNNEI.

This sequence joins TRBV30 and TRBJ2-1; D ambiguous. Germline loops: CDR1 GTSNPN, CDR2 SVGIG (reference sequence). CDR3 length equals 12 residues. Trimming took 2 bases from V and 7 from J, leaving 9 bases between them. The CDR3 region has the DNA TGTGCCTGGAGTTCGCCGCAGAATGAGCAGTTCTTC. Translation gives CAWSSPQNEQFF.

The chain carries TRBV25-1 and TRBJ2-1; D call uncertain. The germline V gene encodes CDR1 MGHDK and CDR2 SYGVNS. The CDR3 consists of 17 residues. V was trimmed by 2 bases and J by 2 bases, leaving 16 bases between them. The CDR3 nucleotides read TGTGCCAGCAGTGAACTTACATCCAACGATGCCTACAATGAGCAGTTCTTC. The encoded protein is CASSELTSNDAYNEQFF.

The J gene is TRBJ2-1, the V gene TRBV28; 8 positions agree with TRBD2. Looked up from germline, CDR1 is MDHEN and CDR2 is SYDVKM. Trimming cost V 4 bases and J 6 bases; bases outside gene matches: 2. This CDR3 is 13 amino acids long. The CDR3 loop reads CASSSAGGNEQFF. The CDR3 nucleotides read TGTGCCAGCAGTTCCGCGGGGGGCAATGAGCAGTTCTTC.

V and J are TRBV28 and TRBJ2-1, with D perhaps TRBD1 or TRBD2 (5 bases each). Germline-derived CDR1 and CDR2 are MDHEN and SYDVKM. This CDR3 region has 15 residues. Trimming took off 6 bases at V and 10 bases at J, with 22 bases between the two ends. CDR3 sequence reads: CASRIGTDRLREQFF. In DNA form, the CDR3 reads TGTGCCAGCAGGATTGGGACCGATAGACTTAGGGAGCAGTTCTTC.

V is TRBV4-2 and J is TRBJ1-4, with TRBD1 as a possible D gene (6 bases). Germline V gene sequence: CDR1 LGHNA, CDR2 YNFKEQ. Trimming removed 1 base at V and 6 bases at J, with 15 bases between. This CDR3 region has 16 residues. CDR3 region: CASSQVFQQGDEKLFF. CDR3 sequence (DNA): TGTGCCAGCAGCCAAGTTTTCCAACAGGGAGATGAAAAACTGTTTTTT.

This clonotype showed up just once. The chain couples TRBV20-1 to TRBJ2-7; a weak D match, TRBD1 (6 bases). V lost 5 bases, J lost 0 bases, and 14 bases lay in between. Germline values: CDR1 DFQATT, CDR2 SNEGSKA (reference sequence). The CDR3 is 14 amino acids. The CDR3 region is CSAGRQGTSYEQYF. As DNA, the CDR3 is TGCAGTGCTGGTAGGCAGGGGACCTCCTACGAGCAGTACTTC.

V and J are TRBV6-1 and TRBJ2-7, with D possibly TRBD1 on 5 matching bases. CDR3 length equals 15 residues. The V gene lost 0 bases and the J gene lost 3 bases, with 12 bases spanning the gap. Germline V gene data show CDR1 as MNHNS and CDR2 as SASEGT. The DNA for the CDR3 is TGTGCCAGCAGTGAAGCGCTGGGGCTTAACTACGAGCAGTACTTC. Translating gives CASSEALGLNYEQYF.